This T cell receptor (beta chain) emerged from a study of cytomegalovirus exposure and HLA in healthy donors. Regarding the study as a whole: An apparent linkage of common viral pathogens to several of the most significant clusters emerged in a later analysis. More clonal expansion characterized HLA-associated TCR beta chains than equally common others in a later analysis.

The CDR3 is 14 amino acids. Germline-derived CDR1 and CDR2 are LNHDA and SQIVND (reference sequence). PCR amplification relied on 60 Vbeta primers (plus 13 Jbeta primers). The table came from immunoSEQ multiplex PCR; TCRdb's copy has only in-frame clones and leaves some out. The sample has approximately 78,000 clones, 65% to 70% seen once. This clone was seen a few times. Its antigen remains unknown. V and J are TRBV19 and TRBJ1-1; the match to TRBD1 covers 8 bases. The receptor was isolated from a man aged 40-55 years in good health and CMV-seropositive. The sample comprised PBMCs. The CDR3 is CGSRRGQVNTEAFF. The CDR3 DNA is TGTGGTTCGCGGCGGGGACAGGTGAACACTGAAGCTTTCTTT. The variable domain in full, completed from reference TRBV19 and TRBJ1-1, reads DGGITQSPKYLFRKEGQNVTLSCEQNLNHDAMYWYRQDPGQGLRLIYYSQIVNDFQKGDIAEGYSVSREKKESFPLTVTSAQKNPTAFYLCGSRRGQVNTEAFFGQGTRLTVV.